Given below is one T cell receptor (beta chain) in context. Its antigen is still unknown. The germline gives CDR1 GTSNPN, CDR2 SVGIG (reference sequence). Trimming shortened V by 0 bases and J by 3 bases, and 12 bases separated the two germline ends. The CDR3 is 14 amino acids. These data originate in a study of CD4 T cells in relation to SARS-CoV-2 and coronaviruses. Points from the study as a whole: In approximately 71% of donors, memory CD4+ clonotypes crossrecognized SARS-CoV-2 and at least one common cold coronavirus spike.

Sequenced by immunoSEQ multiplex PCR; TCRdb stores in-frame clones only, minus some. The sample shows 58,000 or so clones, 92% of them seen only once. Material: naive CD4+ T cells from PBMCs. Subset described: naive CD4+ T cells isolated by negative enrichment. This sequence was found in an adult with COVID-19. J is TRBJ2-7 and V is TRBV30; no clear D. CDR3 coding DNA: TGTGCCTGGAGTGTACAAGCTTCAAGCTACGAGCAGTACTTC. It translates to CAWSVQASSYEQYF.